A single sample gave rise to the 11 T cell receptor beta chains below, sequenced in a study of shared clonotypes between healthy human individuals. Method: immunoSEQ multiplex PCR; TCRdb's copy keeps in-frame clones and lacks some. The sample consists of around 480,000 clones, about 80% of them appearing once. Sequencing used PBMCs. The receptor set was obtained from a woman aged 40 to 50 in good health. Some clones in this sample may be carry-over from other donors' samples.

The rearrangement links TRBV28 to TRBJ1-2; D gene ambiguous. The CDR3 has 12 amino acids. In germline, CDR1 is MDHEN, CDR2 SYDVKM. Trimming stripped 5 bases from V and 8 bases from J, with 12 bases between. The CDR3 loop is CASSETPKGYTF. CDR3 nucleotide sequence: TGTGCCAGCAGTGAGACACCAAAAGGCTACACCTTC.

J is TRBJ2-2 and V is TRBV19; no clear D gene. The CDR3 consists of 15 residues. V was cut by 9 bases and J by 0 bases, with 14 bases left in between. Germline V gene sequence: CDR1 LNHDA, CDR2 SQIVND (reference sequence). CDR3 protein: CASQPTATNTGELFF. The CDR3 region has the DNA TGTGCCAGCCAACCAACGGCTACGAACACCGGGGAGCTGTTTTTT. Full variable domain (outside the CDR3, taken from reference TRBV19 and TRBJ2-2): DGGITQSPKYLFRKEGQNVTLSCEQNLNHDAMYWYRQDPGQGLRLIYYSQIVNDFQKGDIAEGYSVSREKKESFPLTVTSAQKNPTAFYLCASQPTATNTGELFFGEGSRLTVL.

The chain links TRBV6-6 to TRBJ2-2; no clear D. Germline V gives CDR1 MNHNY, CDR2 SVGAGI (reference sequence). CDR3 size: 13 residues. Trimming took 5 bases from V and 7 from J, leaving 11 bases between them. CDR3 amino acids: CASSLPQVGELFF. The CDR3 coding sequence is TGTGCCAGCAGTCTACCTCAGGTCGGGGAGCTGTTTTTT.

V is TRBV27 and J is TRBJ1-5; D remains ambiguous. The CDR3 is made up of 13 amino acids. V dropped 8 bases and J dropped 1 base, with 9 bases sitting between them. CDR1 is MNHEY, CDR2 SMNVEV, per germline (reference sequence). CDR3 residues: CASAMGSNQPQHF. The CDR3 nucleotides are TGTGCCAGCGCCATGGGAAGCAATCAGCCCCAGCATTTT.

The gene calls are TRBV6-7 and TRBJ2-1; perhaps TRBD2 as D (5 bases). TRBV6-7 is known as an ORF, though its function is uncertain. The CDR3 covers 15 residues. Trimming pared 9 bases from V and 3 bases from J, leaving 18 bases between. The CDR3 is CARKSGYKIYNEQFF. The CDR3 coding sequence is TGTGCCAGAAAGAGCGGCTACAAAATCTACAATGAGCAGTTCTTC.

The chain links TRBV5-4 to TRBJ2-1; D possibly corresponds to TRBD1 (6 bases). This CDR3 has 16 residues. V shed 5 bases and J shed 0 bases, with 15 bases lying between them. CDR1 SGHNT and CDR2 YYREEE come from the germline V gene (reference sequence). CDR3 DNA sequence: TGTGCCAGCAGGTACCGACAGGCCAGCTCCTACAATGAGCAGTTCTTC. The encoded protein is CASRYRQASSYNEQFF.

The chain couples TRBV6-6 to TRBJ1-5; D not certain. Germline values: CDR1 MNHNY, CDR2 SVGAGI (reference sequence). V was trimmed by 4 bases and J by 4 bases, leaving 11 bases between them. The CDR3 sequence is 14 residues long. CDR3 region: CASSSYWENQPQHF. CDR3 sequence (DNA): TGTGCCAGCAGTTCCTACTGGGAGAATCAGCCCCAGCATTTT.

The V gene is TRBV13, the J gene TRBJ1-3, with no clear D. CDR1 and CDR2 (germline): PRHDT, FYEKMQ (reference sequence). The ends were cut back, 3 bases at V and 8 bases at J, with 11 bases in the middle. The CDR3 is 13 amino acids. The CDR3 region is CASSLGGTDTIYF. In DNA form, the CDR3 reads TGTGCCAGCAGCTTGGGAGGAACGGACACCATATATTTT.

CDR3 coding DNA: TGCGCCAGCAGCCGGGACGGCACAGATACGCAGTATTTT. Amino acid sequence: CASSRDGTDTQYF. V and J are TRBV5-1 and TRBJ2-3; D possibly uses TRBD1 or TRBD2 (5 bases each). Germline assignment: CDR1 SGHRS and CDR2 YFSETQ. V lost 4 bases, J lost 1 base, and 7 bases lay in between. The CDR3 loop spans 13 amino acids.

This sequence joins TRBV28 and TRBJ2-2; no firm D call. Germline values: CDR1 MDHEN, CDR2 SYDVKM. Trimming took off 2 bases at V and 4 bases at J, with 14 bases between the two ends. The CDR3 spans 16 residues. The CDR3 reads CASSLRARQSTGELFF. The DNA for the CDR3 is TGTGCCAGCAGTTTAAGGGCCCGGCAGAGCACCGGGGAGCTGTTTTTT.

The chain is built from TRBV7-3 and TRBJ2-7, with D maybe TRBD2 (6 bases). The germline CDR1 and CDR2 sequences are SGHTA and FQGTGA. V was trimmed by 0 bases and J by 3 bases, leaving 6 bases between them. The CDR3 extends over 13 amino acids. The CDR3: CASSLTAGYEQYF. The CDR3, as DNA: TGTGCCAGCAGCTTAACAGCGGGCTACGAGCAGTACTTC.